This TCR beta chain came from a study of T cells in women clearing cervical HPV infection. About the study: HLA type could not be excluded as a confounder.

Regarding this clone: Its antigen is unidentified. Coverage ceases 3 residues before the CDR3 finishes, and the germline J gene fills in the end.

Findings of the study overall: It is unknown whether associations predate infection; no effector/memory or HPV-specific sorting.

The method was immunoSEQ multiplex PCR; TCRdb's version includes in-frame clones alone and lacks a portion of them. Its table lists fewer than 30,000 clones. The V segment lost 5 bases and the J segment 4 bases; nucleotides outside the gene matches: 14. This CDR3 is built from 17 residues. From germline, CDR1 is DFQATT and CDR2 SNEGSKA (reference sequence). This TCR came from a woman between 18 and 70 years old with a cervical HPV16 infection that either progressed to CIN3+ or cleared (not recorded which). Sequencing input: blood buffy coat. The gene calls are TRBV20-1 and TRBJ2-5; the match to TRBD2 covers 12 bases. This CDR3 is CSAGRLAGGPSGETQYF. CDR3 bases read: TGCAGTGCTGGGAGGCTAGCGGGGGGGCCTTCAGGAGAGACC.